In its sample, the clone carrying this T cell receptor (beta chain) was seen a few times. Its antigen is as yet unknown. The sample belongs to a study of CD8 T cells in ankylosing spondylitis. The authors made TCR beta libraries by quantitative 5'-RACE with molecular barcodes. A single record per CDR3 protein comes from TCRdb applying MiXCR to the 5' RACE reads. Here the sample spans 400,000 or so distinct CDR3 sequences, roughly 25% being singletons. The V and J ends lost 7 bases and 2 bases respectively, with 15 bases between them. The CDR3 extends over 16 amino acids. Germline-derived CDR1 and CDR2 are MNHNS and SASEGT. The study's findings and limits: Roughly eight highly homologous variants made up a TCR beta motif, and this motif appeared characteristic of ankylosing spondylitis blood. Both synovial fluid and blood in reactive arthritis had previously been reported to carry some motif variants.

Source material: blood, either unsorted or a sorted T cell fraction (not recorded which). The TCR was taken from a male donor with ankylosing spondylitis. The gene calls are TRBV6-1 and TRBJ2-6; D gene uncertain. This chain's CDR3 is CASIPDPLPGANVLTF. DNA of the CDR3: TGTGCCAGCATTCCTGATCCTCTTCCTGGGGCCAACGTCCTGACTTTC.